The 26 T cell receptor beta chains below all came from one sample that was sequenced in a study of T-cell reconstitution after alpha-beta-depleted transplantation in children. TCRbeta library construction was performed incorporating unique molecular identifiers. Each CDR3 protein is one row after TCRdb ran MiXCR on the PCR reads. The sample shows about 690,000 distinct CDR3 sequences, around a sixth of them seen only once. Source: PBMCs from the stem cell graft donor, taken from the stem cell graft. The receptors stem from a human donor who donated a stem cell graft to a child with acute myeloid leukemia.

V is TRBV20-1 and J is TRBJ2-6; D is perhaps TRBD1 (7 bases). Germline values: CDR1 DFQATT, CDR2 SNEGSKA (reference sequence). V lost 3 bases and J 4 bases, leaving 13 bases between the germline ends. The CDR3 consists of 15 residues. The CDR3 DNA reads TGCAGTGCTAGGTCGACAGGGAGGGGGGCCAACGTCCTGACTTTC. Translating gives CSARSTGRGANVLTF.

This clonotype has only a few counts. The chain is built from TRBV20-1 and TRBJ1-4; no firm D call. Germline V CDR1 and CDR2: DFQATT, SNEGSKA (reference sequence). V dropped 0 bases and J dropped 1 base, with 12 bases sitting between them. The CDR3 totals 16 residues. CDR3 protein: CSARDLNAGTNEKLFF. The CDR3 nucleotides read TGCAGTGCTAGAGATCTTAATGCGGGAACTAATGAAAAACTGTTTTTT.

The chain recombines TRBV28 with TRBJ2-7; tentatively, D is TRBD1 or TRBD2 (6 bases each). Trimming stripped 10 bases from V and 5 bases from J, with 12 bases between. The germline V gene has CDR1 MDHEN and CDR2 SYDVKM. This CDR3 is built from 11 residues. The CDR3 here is CATLRGDEQYV. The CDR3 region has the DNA TGTGCCACCCTAAGGGGGGACGAGCAGTACGTC.

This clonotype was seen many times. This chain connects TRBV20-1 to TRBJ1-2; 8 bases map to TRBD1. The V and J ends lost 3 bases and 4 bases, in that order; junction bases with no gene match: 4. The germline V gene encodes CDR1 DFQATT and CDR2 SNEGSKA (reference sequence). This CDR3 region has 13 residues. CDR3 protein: CSARDRAGYGYTF. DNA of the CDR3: TGCAGTGCTAGGGACAGGGCGGGCTATGGCTACACCTTC.

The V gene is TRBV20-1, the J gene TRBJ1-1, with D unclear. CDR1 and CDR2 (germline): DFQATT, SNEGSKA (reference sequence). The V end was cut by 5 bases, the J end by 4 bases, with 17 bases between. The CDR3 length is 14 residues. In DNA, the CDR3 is TGCAGTGCTCCCCCAGAGGCTGCGGGCACTGAAGCTTTCTTT. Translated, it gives CSAPPEAAGTEAFF.

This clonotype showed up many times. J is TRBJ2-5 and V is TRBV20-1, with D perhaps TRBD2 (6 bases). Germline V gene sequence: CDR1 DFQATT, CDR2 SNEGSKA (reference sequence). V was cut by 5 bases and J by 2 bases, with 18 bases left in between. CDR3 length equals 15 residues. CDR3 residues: CSAGALGLLQETQYF. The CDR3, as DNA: TGCAGTGCTGGCGCCTTGGGACTTTTACAAGAGACCCAGTACTTC.

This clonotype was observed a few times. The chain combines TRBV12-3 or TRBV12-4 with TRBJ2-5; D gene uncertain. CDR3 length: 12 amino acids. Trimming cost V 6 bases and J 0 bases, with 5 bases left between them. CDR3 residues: CASRRYQETQYF. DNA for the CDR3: TGTGCCAGCAGAAGGTACCAAGAGACCCAGTACTTC.

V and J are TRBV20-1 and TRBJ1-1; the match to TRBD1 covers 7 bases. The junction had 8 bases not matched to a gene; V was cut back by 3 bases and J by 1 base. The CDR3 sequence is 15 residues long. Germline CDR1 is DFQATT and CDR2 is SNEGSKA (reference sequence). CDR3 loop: CSARGQTRGNTEAFF. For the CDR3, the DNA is TGCAGTGCTAGGGGACAGACACGGGGGAACACTGAAGCTTTCTTT.

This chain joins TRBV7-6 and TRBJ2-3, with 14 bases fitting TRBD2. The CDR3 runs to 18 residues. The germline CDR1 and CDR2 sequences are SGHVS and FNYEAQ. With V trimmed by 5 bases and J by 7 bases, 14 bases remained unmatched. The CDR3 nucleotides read TGTGCCAGCAGCACCAAGGGACTAGCGGGGGCACCCCCACATACGCAGTATTTT. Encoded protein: CASSTKGLAGAPPHTQYF.

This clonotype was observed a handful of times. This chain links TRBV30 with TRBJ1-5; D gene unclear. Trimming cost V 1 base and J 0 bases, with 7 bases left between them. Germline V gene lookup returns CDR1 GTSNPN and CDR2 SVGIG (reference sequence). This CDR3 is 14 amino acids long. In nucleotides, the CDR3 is TGTGCCTGGAGTGGGGTACATAGCAATCAGCCCCAGCATTTT. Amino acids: CAWSGVHSNQPQHF.

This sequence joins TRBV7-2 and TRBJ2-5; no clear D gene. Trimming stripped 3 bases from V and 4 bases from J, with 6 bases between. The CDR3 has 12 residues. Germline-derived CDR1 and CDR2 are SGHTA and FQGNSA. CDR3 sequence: CASSFRSETQYF. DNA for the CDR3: TGTGCCAGCAGCTTTAGGTCAGAGACCCAGTACTTC. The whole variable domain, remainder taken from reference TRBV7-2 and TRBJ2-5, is GAGVSQSPSNKVTEKGKDVELRCDPISGHTALYWYRQSLGQGLEFLIYFQGNSAPDKSGLPSDRFSAERTGGSVSTLTIQRTQQEDSAVYLCASSFRSETQYFGPGTRLLVL.

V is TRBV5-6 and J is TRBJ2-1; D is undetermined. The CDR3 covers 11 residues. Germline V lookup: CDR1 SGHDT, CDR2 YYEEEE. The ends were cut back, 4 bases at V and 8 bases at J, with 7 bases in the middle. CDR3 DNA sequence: TGTGCCAGCAGCACCGCGGATGAGCAGTTCTTC. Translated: CASSTADEQFF. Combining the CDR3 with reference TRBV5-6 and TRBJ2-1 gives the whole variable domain DAGVTQSPTHLIKTRGQQVTLRCSPKSGHDTVSWYQQALGQGPQFIFQYYEEEERQRGNFPDRFSGHQFPNYSSELNVNALLLGDSALYLCASSTADEQFFGPGTRLTVL.

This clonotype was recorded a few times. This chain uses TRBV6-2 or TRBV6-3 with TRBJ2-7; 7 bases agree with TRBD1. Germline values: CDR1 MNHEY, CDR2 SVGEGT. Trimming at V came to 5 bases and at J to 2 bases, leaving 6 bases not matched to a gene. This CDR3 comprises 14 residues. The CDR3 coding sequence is TGTGCCAGCAGTCGACAGGGTCTACCCTACGAGCAGTACTTC. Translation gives CASSRQGLPYEQYF.

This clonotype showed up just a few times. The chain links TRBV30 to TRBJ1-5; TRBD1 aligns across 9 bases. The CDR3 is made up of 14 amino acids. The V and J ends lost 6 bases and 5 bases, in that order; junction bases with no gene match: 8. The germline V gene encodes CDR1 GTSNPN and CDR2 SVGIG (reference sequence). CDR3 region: CACNSGQGYQPQHF. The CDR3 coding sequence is TGTGCCTGCAATTCGGGACAGGGATATCAGCCCCAGCATTTT.

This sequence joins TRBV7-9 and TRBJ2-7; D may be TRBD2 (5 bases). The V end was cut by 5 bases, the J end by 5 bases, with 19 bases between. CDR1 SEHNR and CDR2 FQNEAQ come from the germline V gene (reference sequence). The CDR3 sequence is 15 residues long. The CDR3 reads CASSIFSGSENEQYF. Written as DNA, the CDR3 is TGTGCCAGCAGCATCTTCTCGGGGAGTGAGAACGAGCAGTACTTC.

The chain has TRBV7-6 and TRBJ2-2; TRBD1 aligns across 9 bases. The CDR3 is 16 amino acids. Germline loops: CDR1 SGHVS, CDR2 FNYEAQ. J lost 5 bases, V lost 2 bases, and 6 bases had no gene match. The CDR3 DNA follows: TGTGCCAGCAGCTTAAGGGGACAGGGAAGAACCGGGGAGCTGTTTTTT. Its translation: CASSLRGQGRTGELFF.

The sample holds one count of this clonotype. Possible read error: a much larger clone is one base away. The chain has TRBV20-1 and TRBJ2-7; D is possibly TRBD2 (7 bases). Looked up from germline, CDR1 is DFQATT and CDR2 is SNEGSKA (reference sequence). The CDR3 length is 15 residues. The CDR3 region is CSARLARGQSYAQYF. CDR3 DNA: TGCAGTGCTAGATTGGCGCGGGGGCAGTCCTACGCGCAGTACTTC.

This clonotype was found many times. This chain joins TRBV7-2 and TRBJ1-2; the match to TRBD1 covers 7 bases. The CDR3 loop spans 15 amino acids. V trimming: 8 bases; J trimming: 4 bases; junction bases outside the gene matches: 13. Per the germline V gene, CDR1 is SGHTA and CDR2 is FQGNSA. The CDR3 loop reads CASARNRDSPYGYTF. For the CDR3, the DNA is TGTGCCAGCGCGAGGAACCGGGACAGCCCCTATGGCTACACCTTC.

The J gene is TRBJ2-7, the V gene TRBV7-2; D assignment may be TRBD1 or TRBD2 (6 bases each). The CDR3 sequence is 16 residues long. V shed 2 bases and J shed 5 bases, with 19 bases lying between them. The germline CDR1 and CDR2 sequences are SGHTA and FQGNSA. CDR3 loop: CASSLLTTGGYDEQYF. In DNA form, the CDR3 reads TGTGCCAGCAGCTTACTAACAACCGGGGGCTATGACGAGCAGTACTTC.

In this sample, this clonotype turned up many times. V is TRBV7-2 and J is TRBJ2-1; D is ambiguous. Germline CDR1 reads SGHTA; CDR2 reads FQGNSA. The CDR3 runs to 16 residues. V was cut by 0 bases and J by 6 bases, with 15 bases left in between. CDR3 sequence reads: CASSLAWWAPLNEQFF. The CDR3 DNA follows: TGTGCCAGCAGCTTAGCGTGGTGGGCCCCCCTCAATGAGCAGTTCTTC.

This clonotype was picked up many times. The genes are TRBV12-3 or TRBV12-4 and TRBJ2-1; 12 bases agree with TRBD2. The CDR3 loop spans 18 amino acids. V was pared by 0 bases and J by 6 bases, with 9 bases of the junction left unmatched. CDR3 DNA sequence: TGTGCCAGCAGTTTAGCTCTCTGGACTAGCGGGGAATCCAATGAGCAGTTCTTC. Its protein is CASSLALWTSGESNEQFF.

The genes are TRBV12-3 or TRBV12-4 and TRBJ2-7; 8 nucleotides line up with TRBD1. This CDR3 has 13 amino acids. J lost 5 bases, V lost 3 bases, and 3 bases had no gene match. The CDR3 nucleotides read TGTGCCAGCAGTTTTTCACAGGGGGACGAGCAGTACTTC. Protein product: CASSFSQGDEQYF.

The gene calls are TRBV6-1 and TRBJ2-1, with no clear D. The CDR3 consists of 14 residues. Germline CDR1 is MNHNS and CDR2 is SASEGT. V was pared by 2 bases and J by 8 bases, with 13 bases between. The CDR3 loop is CASSESSPSDEQFF. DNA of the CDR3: TGTGCCAGCAGTGAAAGCAGTCCCTCGGATGAGCAGTTCTTC.

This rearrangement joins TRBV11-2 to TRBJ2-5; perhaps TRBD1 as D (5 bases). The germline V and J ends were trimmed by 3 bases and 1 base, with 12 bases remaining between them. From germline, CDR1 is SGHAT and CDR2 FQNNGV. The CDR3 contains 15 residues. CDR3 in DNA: TGTGCCAGCAGCTTTCGCTGGCAGGGCCAAGAGACCCAGTACTTC. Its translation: CASSFRWQGQETQYF.

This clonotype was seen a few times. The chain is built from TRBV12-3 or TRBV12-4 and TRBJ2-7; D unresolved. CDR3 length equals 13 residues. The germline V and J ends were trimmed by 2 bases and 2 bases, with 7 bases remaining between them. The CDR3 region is CASSLYSAYEQYF. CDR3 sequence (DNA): TGTGCCAGCAGTTTATACTCCGCCTACGAGCAGTACTTC.

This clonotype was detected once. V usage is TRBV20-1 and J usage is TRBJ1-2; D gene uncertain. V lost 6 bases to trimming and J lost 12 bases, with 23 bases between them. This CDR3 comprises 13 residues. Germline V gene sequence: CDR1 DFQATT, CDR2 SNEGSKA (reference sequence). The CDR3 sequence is CSARSSGPEGHTF. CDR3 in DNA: TGCAGTGCCCGCTCCTCCGGGCCGGAGGGCCACACCTTC.